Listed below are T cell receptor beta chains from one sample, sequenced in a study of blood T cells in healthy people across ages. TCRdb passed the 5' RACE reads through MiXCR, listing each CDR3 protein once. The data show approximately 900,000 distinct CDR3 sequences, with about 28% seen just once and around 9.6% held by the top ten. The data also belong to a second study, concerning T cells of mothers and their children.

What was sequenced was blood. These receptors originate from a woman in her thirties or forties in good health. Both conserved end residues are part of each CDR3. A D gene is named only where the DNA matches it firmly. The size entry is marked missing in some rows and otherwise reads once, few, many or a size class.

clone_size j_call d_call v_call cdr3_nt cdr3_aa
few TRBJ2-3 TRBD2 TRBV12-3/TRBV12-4 TGTGCCAGCAGTTTAGCGCGCGGGGGGGCCGGTAGAAATACGCAGTATTTT CASSLARGGAGRNTQYF
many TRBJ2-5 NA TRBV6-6 TGTGCCAGCTCACCAGGCTCAGAGACCCAGTACTTC CASSPGSETQYF
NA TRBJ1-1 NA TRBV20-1 TGCAGTGCTAGAGGGCCGCCGGGGGCTCAAGCTTTCTTT CSARGPPGAQAFF
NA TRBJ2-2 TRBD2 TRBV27 TGTGCCAGCAGTTTAGGGGGACTAGCGGTTGAGGGGGAGCTGTTTTTT CASSLGGLAVEGELFF
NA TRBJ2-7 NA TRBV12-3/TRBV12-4 TGTGCCAGCAGTTTAATTGGGGTCAACGAGCAGTACTTC CASSLIGVNEQYF
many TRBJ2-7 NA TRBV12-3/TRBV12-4 TGTGCCAGCAGTTCCCAGGGGCACGAGCAGTACTTC CASSSQGHEQYF
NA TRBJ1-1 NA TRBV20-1 TGCAGTGCTAGGGGGCCGGCGGCAGCTTTCTTT CSARGPAAAFF
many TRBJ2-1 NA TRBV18 TGTGCCAGCTCGTATACAGAATACAATGAGCAGTTCTTC CASSYTEYNEQFF
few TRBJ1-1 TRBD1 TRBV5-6 TGTGCCAGCAGCTTAGGACAGGGGGCGTTGAGAAACACTGAAGCTTTCTTT CASSLGQGALRNTEAFF
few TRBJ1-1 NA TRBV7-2 TGTGCCAGCAGCTTAGAATCGGCGAACACTGAAGCTTTCTTT CASSLESANTEAFF
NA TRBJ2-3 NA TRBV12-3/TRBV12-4 TGTGCCAGCAGTCCATCTTGGGGAGCCACAACAGATACGCAGTATTTT CASSPSWGATTDTQYF
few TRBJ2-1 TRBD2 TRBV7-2 TGTGCCAGCAGCTTAGAAGCGGGGAGGGTCAATGAGCAGTTCTTC CASSLEAGRVNEQFF
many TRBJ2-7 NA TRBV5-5 TGTGCCAGCACGATACAGGGTTCTGGCGAGCAGTACTTC CASTIQGSGEQYF
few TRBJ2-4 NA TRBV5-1 TGCGCCAACTTGGACAGATGTAAAGCCAAAAACATTCAGTACTTC CANLDRCKAKNIQYF
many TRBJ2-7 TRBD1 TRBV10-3 TGTGCCATCAGCACGGACAGGGGGGGCGACGAGCAGTACTTC CAISTDRGGDEQYF
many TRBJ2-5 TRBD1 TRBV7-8 TGTGCCAGCAGCGCTTACAGGGGGCCATGGGAGACCCAGTACTTC CASSAYRGPWETQYF
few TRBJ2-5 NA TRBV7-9 TGTGCCAGCAGCTTAGACGCAGCTCCTCAAGAGACCCAGTACTTC CASSLDAAPQETQYF